This T cell receptor beta chain is from a study of cytomegalovirus exposure and HLA in healthy donors. Primers: 60 Vbeta forward and 13 Jbeta reverse. Profiling relied on immunoSEQ multiplex PCR, and the TCRdb table lists in-frame clones only, not all of them. The table records approximately 160,000 clones, around 79% of them present only once. Germline trimming cut 6 bases from V and 2 bases from J; bases unmatched to any gene: 9. This CDR3 contains 15 residues. The germline gives CDR1 MDHEN, CDR2 SYDVKM. The chain carries TRBV28 and TRBJ2-7; 8 nucleotides match TRBD1. The specimen was PBMCs. The receptor was derived from a man in his thirties or forties in good health and CMV-seropositive. The CDR3 coding sequence is TGTGCCAGCAGCCCTCCAGAGACAGGGGCCTACGAGCAGTACTTC. This sequence encodes CASSPPETGAYEQYF.